These 27 T cell receptor beta chains share one sample of origin, sequenced in a study of cytomegalovirus exposure and HLA in healthy donors. Primers included in the PCR were 60 Vbeta and 13 Jbeta primers. Clones were sequenced by immunoSEQ multiplex PCR, and TCRdb holds only the in-frame ones, with some missing. The data contain 90,000 to 110,000 clones, roughly three quarters of them singletons. The sample taken for sequencing was PBMCs. Receptors were obtained from a young man in good health and CMV-seronegative.

The chain carries TRBV15 and TRBJ1-2; 7 bases line up with TRBD1. Per germline, CDR1 LNHNV and CDR2 YYDKDF (reference sequence). CDR3 length equals 19 residues. The V segment lost 0 bases and the J segment 4 bases; nucleotides outside the gene matches: 17. The CDR3 is CATSRDSFGYRGHPYGYTF. CDR3 nucleotide sequence: TGTGCCACCAGCAGAGATTCGTTTGGGTACAGGGGTCACCCCTATGGCTACACCTTC.

The chain employs TRBV2 and TRBJ2-1; D unresolved. This CDR3 has 14 amino acids. Germline CDR1 reads SNHLY; CDR2 reads FYNNEI. Trimming stripped 3 bases from V and 8 bases from J, with 14 bases between. CDR3 DNA sequence: TGTGCCAGCAGTGACTTAAGAGGCCCGGATGAGCAGTTCTTC. It codes for CASSDLRGPDEQFF.

The V and J genes are TRBV9 and TRBJ2-5; possible D gene TRBD2, 6 bases. Per the germline V gene, CDR1 is SGDLS and CDR2 is YYNGEE. This CDR3 comprises 16 residues. V was trimmed by 3 bases and J by 5 bases, leaving 20 bases between them. The CDR3 protein is CASSESFSEGQETQYF. For the CDR3, the DNA is TGTGCCAGCAGCGAGTCCTTCTCGGAGGGCCAGGAGACCCAGTACTTC.

This chain joins TRBV4-1 and TRBJ1-4, with TRBD1 matching 7 bases. The CDR3 consists of 15 residues. V gave up 3 bases and J gave up 3 bases; unmatched junction bases: 4. CDR1 is MGHRA and CDR2 is YSYEKL in the germline V gene. The CDR3 protein is CASSQEGAANEKLFF. CDR3 nucleotide sequence: TGCGCCAGCAGCCAGGAGGGGGCGGCTAATGAAAAACTGTTTTTT.

CDR3 protein: CASSLSGGQGHPSPPEQYF. Written as DNA, the CDR3 is TGTGCCAGCAGTTTATCTGGGGGACAGGGGCACCCCTCCCCCCCTGAGCAGTACTTC. The chain has TRBV27 and TRBJ2-7; the match to TRBD1 covers 10 bases. Germline V gene lookup returns CDR1 MNHEY and CDR2 SMNVEV (reference sequence). The trim removed 0 bases at V and 7 bases at J, leaving 18 bases unmatched. The CDR3 sequence is 19 residues long.

This rearrangement joins TRBV7-2 to TRBJ1-6; TRBD1 matches 8 bases. From germline, CDR1 is SGHTA and CDR2 FQGNSA. CDR3 length: 16 residues. V shed 5 bases and J 5 bases; nucleotides not matched to a gene: 8. The chain's CDR3 is CASSPQRQGHNSPLHF. Written as DNA, the CDR3 is TGTGCCAGCAGCCCACAAAGACAGGGGCATAATTCACCCCTCCACTTT.

The chain is built from TRBV18 and TRBJ1-1; 7 nucleotides match TRBD1. CDR1 is KGHSH, CDR2 LQKENI, per germline. The CDR3 runs to 13 residues. After removal of 5 bases from V and 4 bases from J, the junction contained 4 bases not matched to a gene. CDR3 bases: TGTGCCAGCTCATCCAACAGGGGCACTGAAGCTTTCTTT. Protein: CASSSNRGTEAFF.

The rearrangement links TRBV13 to TRBJ2-7; 9 bases match TRBD2. The V gene end was trimmed by 1 base and the J gene end by 4 bases; junction bases not matched to a gene: 8. Germline assignment: CDR1 PRHDT and CDR2 FYEKMQ (reference sequence). The CDR3 length is 16 residues. CDR3 in DNA: TGTGCCAGCAGCTTAGTGTATGGCGGGAGGGCGTACGAGCAGTACTTC. Translation gives CASSLVYGGRAYEQYF.

The chain has TRBV29-1 and TRBJ1-1; D remains ambiguous. The V end lost 3 bases, the J end lost 4 bases, and 9 bases lay between the germline ends. The CDR3 totals 12 residues. CDR1 and CDR2 from the germline V gene are SQVTM and ANQGSEA. The CDR3 DNA reads TGCAGCGTTGACCCAGCGGGCACTGAAGCTTTCTTT. This translates into CSVDPAGTEAFF.

The chain has TRBV9 and TRBJ2-1; 7 nucleotides match TRBD1. Germline V CDR1 and CDR2: SGDLS, YYNGEE. The CDR3 length is 16 residues. V was clipped by 5 bases and J by 2 bases; unmatched bases: 10. As DNA, the CDR3 is TGTGCCAGCAGGGGCGATACAGGGGAAGCCTACAATGAGCAGTTCTTC. This sequence encodes CASRGDTGEAYNEQFF.

The chain carries TRBV2 and TRBJ2-7; 7 positions match TRBD1. The CDR3 has 14 residues. CDR1 is SNHLY, CDR2 FYNNEI, per germline. The V segment lost 10 bases and the J segment 5 bases; nucleotides outside the gene matches: 14. The DNA of the CDR3 is TGTGCCACCTATTTACAGGGACAGTCCAACGAGCAGTACTTC. This gives the protein CATYLQGQSNEQYF. Filled out from reference TRBV2 and TRBJ2-7, the complete variable domain reads EPEVTQTPSHQVTQMGQEVILRCVPISNHLYFYWYRQILGQKVEFLVSFYNNEISEKSEIFDDQFSVERPDGSNFTLKIRSTKLEDSAMYFCATYLQGQSNEQYFGPGTRLTVT.

This chain links TRBV5-4 with TRBJ1-1; tentatively, D is TRBD1 (6 bases). With 4 bases removed from V and 2 bases from J, the gap between germline ends came to 12 bases. CDR1 and CDR2 (germline): SGHNT, YYREEE (reference sequence). This CDR3 is built from 14 residues. The CDR3 sequence: CASSRGQQNTEAFF. CDR3 nucleotides: TGTGCCAGCAGCCGCGGACAGCAAAACACTGAAGCTTTCTTT.

V is TRBV27 and J is TRBJ1-4; D might be TRBD1 (5 bases). The V and J ends lost 6 bases and 4 bases respectively, with 15 bases between them. The CDR3 covers 15 residues. CDR1 is MNHEY and CDR2 is SMNVEV in the germline V gene (reference sequence). The CDR3 loop reads CASRPRATLNEKLFF. As DNA, the CDR3 is TGTGCCAGCAGGCCCAGGGCTACTCTTAATGAAAAACTGTTTTTT.

V and J are TRBV7-2 and TRBJ1-2; D is unresolved. Trimming pared 0 bases from V and 2 bases from J, leaving 10 bases between. Germline V gene sequence: CDR1 SGHTA, CDR2 FQGNSA. The CDR3 extends over 15 amino acids. The CDR3 DNA reads as TGTGCCAGCAGCTTAGCGGTCAGCGTAAACTATGGCTACACCTTC. Amino acids: CASSLAVSVNYGYTF. The full variable domain, its missing parts supplied by reference TRBV7-2 and TRBJ1-2, is GAGVSQSPSNKVTEKGKDVELRCDPISGHTALYWYRQSLGQGLEFLIYFQGNSAPDKSGLPSDRFSAERTGGSVSTLTIQRTQQEDSAVYLCASSLAVSVNYGYTFGSGTRLTVV.

The chain links TRBV11-2 to TRBJ2-5; 14 nucleotides align to TRBD2. The junction had 9 bases not matched to a gene; V was cut back by 5 bases and J by 7 bases. The CDR3 loop spans 16 amino acids. Germline V CDR1 and CDR2: SGHAT, FQNNGV. The CDR3 sequence: CASSLGLAGAVWTQYF. CDR3 nucleotides: TGTGCCAGCAGCCTGGGACTAGCGGGAGCTGTCTGGACCCAGTACTTC.

The J gene is TRBJ1-1, the V gene TRBV30, with D hard to call. The V gene lost 0 bases and the J gene lost 0 bases, with 5 bases spanning the gap. The germline CDR1 and CDR2 sequences are GTSNPN and SVGIG (reference sequence). This CDR3 is built from 13 residues. The chain's CDR3 is CAWSVGVNTEAFF. CDR3 bases: TGTGCCTGGAGTGTGGGAGTGAACACTGAAGCTTTCTTT.

J is TRBJ2-7 and V is TRBV6-5; TRBD1 matches 8 bases. Germline V gives CDR1 MNHEY, CDR2 SVGAGI. This CDR3 has 14 residues. V shed 6 bases, J shed 1 base, and the junction held 5 bases outside the gene matches. The CDR3 sequence: CASSKGTGSYEQYF. The CDR3, as DNA: TGTGCCAGCAGCAAAGGGACAGGTTCCTACGAGCAGTACTTC.

This chain connects TRBV19 to TRBJ2-7; TRBD2 might be the D (6 bases). The V end lost 6 bases, the J end lost 6 bases, and 9 bases lay between the germline ends. The CDR3 has 11 residues. Germline V gene sequence: CDR1 LNHDA, CDR2 SQIVND (reference sequence). In DNA, the CDR3 is TGTGCCAGTAGGGGCGGGACCGAGCAGTACTTC. Its protein product is CASRGGTEQYF. The complete variable domain, with remaining parts taken from reference TRBV19 and TRBJ2-7, reads DGGITQSPKYLFRKEGQNVTLSCEQNLNHDAMYWYRQDPGQGLRLIYYSQIVNDFQKGDIAEGYSVSREKKESFPLTVTSAQKNPTAFYLCASRGGTEQYFGPGTRLTVT.

The chain couples TRBV2 to TRBJ1-6; the match to TRBD1 covers 8 bases. V was clipped by 6 bases and J by 0 bases; unmatched bases: 7. This CDR3 has 17 residues. Germline assignment: CDR1 SNHLY and CDR2 FYNNEI. The CDR3, as DNA: TGTGCCAGCAGACGGGACAGGACTAGCTCCTATAATTCACCCCTCCACTTT. This encodes CASRRDRTSSYNSPLHF.

The CDR3 spells CSVGQGNEQYF. DNA of the CDR3: TGCAGCGTTGGACAGGGAAACGAGCAGTACTTC. This chain connects TRBV29-1 to TRBJ2-5; the match to TRBD1 covers 7 bases. The tail of the sequence fits TRBJ2-7 better, so the J call may be wrong. CDR1 is SQVTM and CDR2 is ANQGSEA in the germline V gene. This CDR3 comprises 11 residues.

V gene TRBV28 combines with J gene TRBJ1-5; D gene uncertain. In germline, CDR1 is MDHEN, CDR2 SYDVKM. The V gene lost 3 bases and the J gene lost 1 base, with 13 bases spanning the gap. The CDR3 loop spans 16 amino acids. Here the CDR3 reads CASSFVGPGSNQPQHF. The CDR3, as DNA: TGTGCCAGCAGTTTCGTTGGTCCGGGGAGCAATCAGCCCCAGCATTTT. Variable domain in full (rest from reference TRBV28 and TRBJ1-5): DVKVTQSSRYLVKRTGEKVFLECVQDMDHENMFWYRQDPGLGLRLIYFSYDVKMKEKGDIPEGYSVSREKKERFSLILESASTNQTSMYLCASSFVGPGSNQPQHFGDGTRLSIL.

The chain couples TRBV27 to TRBJ2-5; 13 bases match TRBD2. The germline CDR1 and CDR2 sequences are MNHEY and SMNVEV (reference sequence). The CDR3 spans 18 residues. The trim removed 5 bases at V and 1 base at J, leaving 10 bases unmatched. Here the CDR3 DNA reads TGTGCCAGCAGTCTACCCAGAGGGACTAGCGGGATCCAAGAGACCCAGTACTTC. Its protein is CASSLPRGTSGIQETQYF.

This clone has a handful of counts. The chain combines TRBV19 with TRBJ2-3; 13 positions match TRBD2. Trimming took 2 bases from V and 6 from J; bases not matched to a gene: 2. CDR3 length equals 15 residues. Looked up from germline, CDR1 is LNHDA and CDR2 is SQIVND (reference sequence). The CDR3: CASSITTSGRDTQYF. Written as DNA, the CDR3 is TGTGCCAGTAGTATAACGACTAGCGGGAGGGATACGCAGTATTTT.

The rearrangement uses TRBV5-5 and TRBJ1-1, with D tentatively TRBD1 (5 bases). CDR3 length: 14 residues. V was pared by 6 bases and J by 7 bases, with 19 bases between. Germline V gives CDR1 SGHKS, CDR2 YYEKEE (reference sequence). CDR3 in amino acids: CASNSGMGFGEAFF. DNA of the CDR3: TGTGCCAGCAACTCAGGGATGGGATTCGGTGAAGCTTTCTTT. Full variable domain (outside the CDR3, taken from reference TRBV5-5 and TRBJ1-1): DAGVTQSPTHLIKTRGQQVTLRCSPISGHKSVSWYQQVLGQGPQFIFQYYEKEERGRGNFPDRFSARQFPNYSSELNVNALLLGDSALYLCASNSGMGFGEAFFGQGTRLTVV.

The chain uses TRBV14 and TRBJ2-3; 7 positions agree with TRBD1. The germline CDR1 and CDR2 sequences are SGHDN and FVKESK. Trimming at V came to 3 bases and at J to 1 base, leaving 4 bases not matched to a gene. CDR3 length: 15 residues. The chain's CDR3 is CASSHPGTGTDTQYF. Here the CDR3 DNA reads TGTGCCAGCAGCCACCCGGGGACAGGCACAGATACGCAGTATTTT. The full variable domain, completed using reference TRBV14 and TRBJ2-3, is EAGVTQFPSHSVIEKGQTVTLRCDPISGHDNLYWYRRVMGKEIKFLLHFVKESKQDESGMPNNRFLAERTGGTYSTLKVQPAELEDSGVYFCASSHPGTGTDTQYFGPGTRLTVL.

J is TRBJ2-1 and V is TRBV27, with D possibly TRBD2 on 5 matching bases. Trimming took off 2 bases at V and 3 bases at J, with 14 bases between the two ends. The CDR3 contains 16 residues. CDR1 and CDR2 from the germline V gene are MNHEY and SMNVEV (reference sequence). The CDR3 here is CASSLMTGEIYNEQFF. The CDR3 DNA follows: TGTGCCAGCAGTTTAATGACCGGGGAAATCTACAATGAGCAGTTCTTC.

The gene calls are TRBV9 and TRBJ1-5, with 10 bases matching TRBD1. V shed 9 bases, J shed 3 bases, and the junction held 6 bases outside the gene matches. Germline V gene lookup returns CDR1 SGDLS and CDR2 YYNGEE. CDR3 length: 14 amino acids. The CDR3 DNA sequence: TGTGCCACCCTGACAGGGGGCCTCAATCAGCCCCAGCATTTT. Encoded protein: CATLTGGLNQPQHF.